These 25 T cell receptor beta chains share one sample of origin, sequenced in a study of OX40 agonist ivuxolimab in advanced cancers. TCRdb's copy holds only in-frame clones and misses some; the assay was immunoSEQ multiplex PCR. The repertoire holds around 51,000 clones, with about 86% as singletons. This specimen was CD4+ or CD8+ T cells sorted from blood, taken in a trial of the OX40 agonist ivuxolimab. The receptors here all came from an adult with an advanced solid tumor such as melanoma, head and neck, liver or kidney cancer.

This rearrangement joins TRBV6-5 to TRBJ2-1, with 14 bases matching TRBD2. V lost 4 bases to trimming and J lost 7 bases; unmatched junction nucleotides: 6. The CDR3 spans 16 residues. CDR1 and CDR2 from the germline V gene are MNHEY and SVGAGI. The CDR3 sequence is CASSSPGTSGGNEQFF. For the CDR3, the DNA is TGTGCCAGCAGTTCCCCCGGGACTAGCGGGGGTAATGAGCAGTTCTTC.

V usage is TRBV6-5 and J usage is TRBJ1-2; perhaps TRBD1 as D (5 bases). CDR1 is MNHEY, CDR2 SVGAGI, per germline. The CDR3 has 15 amino acids. V was pared by 2 bases and J by 1 base, with 11 bases between. The CDR3 DNA is TGTGCCAGCAGTTACGGGCCAGGGAATAACTATGGCTACACCTTC. Encoded protein: CASSYGPGNNYGYTF.

The chain uses TRBV9 and TRBJ2-1; D remains ambiguous. The CDR3 has 16 amino acids. The ends were cut back, 0 bases at V and 1 base at J, with 11 bases in the middle. Per germline, CDR1 SGDLS and CDR2 YYNGEE. CDR3 bases: TGTGCCAGCAGCGTAGAGGGCCCTTTATCCTACAATGAGCAGTTCTTC. Its protein is CASSVEGPLSYNEQFF.

J is TRBJ2-7 and V is TRBV5-1; D might be TRBD1 or TRBD2, each matching 5 bases. The V and J ends lost 3 bases and 1 base respectively, with 14 bases between them. Germline V gene lookup returns CDR1 SGHRS and CDR2 YFSETQ. The CDR3 covers 15 residues. The CDR3 sequence is CASSYGTSLSYEQYF. CDR3 DNA: TGCGCCAGCAGCTACGGGACGAGTTTATCCTACGAGCAGTACTTC.

V usage is TRBV6-5 and J usage is TRBJ1-5; D remains ambiguous. Per the germline V gene, CDR1 is MNHEY and CDR2 is SVGAGI. V was shortened by 0 bases and J by 5 bases, with 8 bases between the two germline ends. CDR3 length: 14 residues. The CDR3: CASSYSAGDQPQHF. The CDR3 region has the DNA TGTGCCAGCAGTTACTCCGCAGGAGATCAGCCCCAGCATTTT.

This clone was found once. This rearrangement joins TRBV7-9 to TRBJ2-7; 8 nucleotides align to TRBD1. This CDR3 has 15 amino acids. Trimming at V came to 0 bases and at J to 5 bases, leaving 6 bases not matched to a gene. Germline loops: CDR1 SEHNR, CDR2 FQNEAQ (reference sequence). Here the CDR3 DNA reads TGTGCCAGCAGCTTAGCGCAGGGGGCGAAGCACGAGCAGTACTTC. Amino acids: CASSLAQGAKHEQYF.

The V call is TRBV7-8, the J call TRBJ2-7, with a possible D match to TRBD1 (6 bases). Trimming pared 1 base from V and 4 bases from J, leaving 17 bases between. This CDR3 spans 16 amino acids. Looked up from germline, CDR1 is SGHVS and CDR2 is FQNEAQ. The CDR3 DNA reads TGTGCCAGCAGCTTAGGTGGGCAGGGGATTTCTTACGAGCAGTACTTC. Translation gives CASSLGGQGISYEQYF.

V and J are TRBV5-1 and TRBJ2-7, with D possibly being TRBD2 (5 bases). CDR1 SGHRS and CDR2 YFSETQ come from the germline V gene. The germline V and J ends were trimmed by 4 bases and 5 bases, with 19 bases remaining between them. This CDR3 is built from 15 residues. This CDR3 is CASSTTTTAFDEQYF. Written as DNA, the CDR3 is TGCGCCAGCAGCACGACGACTACTGCATTCGACGAGCAGTACTTC. The full variable domain, completed using reference TRBV5-1 and TRBJ2-7, is KAGVTQTPRYLIKTRGQQVTLSCSPISGHRSVSWYQQTPGQGLQFLFEYFSETQRNKGNFPGRFSGRQFSNSRSEMNVSTLELGDSALYLCASSTTTTAFDEQYFGPGTRLTVT.

V usage is TRBV7-3 and J usage is TRBJ2-1, with TRBD1 as a possible D gene (5 bases). Deletions cut 0 bases from V and 3 bases from J, with 9 bases between. CDR1 SGHTA and CDR2 FQGTGA come from the germline V gene. The CDR3 extends over 15 amino acids. DNA of the CDR3: TGTGCCAGCAGCTTAACGAAGACAGACTACAATGAGCAGTTCTTC. Amino acid sequence: CASSLTKTDYNEQFF.

This clone has just one count. This chain joins TRBV7-2 and TRBJ1-2; 9 nucleotides align to TRBD1. Trimming at V came to 1 base and at J to 4 bases, leaving 16 bases not matched to a gene. Germline V gives CDR1 SGHTA, CDR2 FQGNSA. The CDR3 spans 19 residues. CDR3 sequence reads: CASSLVELVGQGSSYGYTF. The CDR3 coding sequence is TGTGCCAGCAGCTTAGTCGAATTAGTGGGACAGGGTAGCTCCTATGGCTACACCTTC.

This chain's CDR3 is CASSVGRSGADTQYF. The CDR3 DNA reads TGTGCCAGCAGCGTAGGGAGAAGCGGGGCAGATACGCAGTATTTT. The chain employs TRBV9 and TRBJ2-3; TRBD2 matches 7 bases. The germline V gene encodes CDR1 SGDLS and CDR2 YYNGEE. The CDR3 length is 15 residues. V dropped 0 bases and J dropped 4; count of bases not matched to a gene: 5.

J is TRBJ2-7 and V is TRBV14; a weak D match, TRBD2 (5 bases). Germline V CDR1 and CDR2: SGHDN, FVKESK. The CDR3 runs to 12 residues. V lost 1 base to trimming and J lost 4 bases, with 5 bases between them. The CDR3 here is CASSQGGYEQYF. The DNA of the CDR3 is TGTGCCAGCAGCCAAGGAGGGTACGAGCAGTACTTC. The variable domain in full, completed from reference TRBV14 and TRBJ2-7, reads EAGVTQFPSHSVIEKGQTVTLRCDPISGHDNLYWYRRVMGKEIKFLLHFVKESKQDESGMPNNRFLAERTGGTYSTLKVQPAELEDSGVYFCASSQGGYEQYFGPGTRLTVT.

This clone came up once. J is TRBJ1-2 and V is TRBV7-9; unclear D gene. Trimming shortened V by 1 base and J by 1 base, and 16 bases separated the two germline ends. The CDR3 loop spans 17 amino acids. Germline CDR1 SEHNR, CDR2 FQNEAQ (reference sequence). CDR3 protein: CASSLVVSQGLNYGYTF. For the CDR3, the DNA is TGTGCCAGCAGCTTAGTAGTCTCCCAAGGACTTAACTATGGCTACACCTTC. Based on the CDR3 plus reference TRBV7-9 and TRBJ1-2, the full variable domain is DTGVSQNPRHKITKRGQNVTFRCDPISEHNRLYWYRQTLGQGPEFLTYFQNEAQLEKSRLLSDRFSAERPKGSFSTLEIQRTEQGDSAMYLCASSLVVSQGLNYGYTFGSGTRLTVV.

A few counts support this clone. Here the CDR3 DNA reads TGTGCCAGCAGCATCCATGGGGGCCCTGAAGCTTTCTTT. Its translation is CASSIHGGPEAFF. V gene TRBV7-9 combines with J gene TRBJ1-1; possibly TRBD1 for D (6 bases). Trimming cost V 5 bases and J 6 bases, with 13 bases left between them. The germline CDR1 and CDR2 sequences are SEHNR and FQNEAQ (reference sequence). This CDR3 has 13 amino acids.

V gene TRBV5-1 combines with J gene TRBJ2-7; D ambiguous. The CDR3 length is 14 residues. The V and J ends lost 5 bases and 2 bases respectively, with 14 bases between them. Germline CDR1 is SGHRS and CDR2 is YFSETQ. CDR3 bases: TGCGCCAGCAGTCTCAACACGGTAGCCTACGAGCAGTACTTC. Amino acid sequence: CASSLNTVAYEQYF.

This clone was seen more than once but under ten times. The rearrangement joins TRBV11-2 to TRBJ1-6; possible D gene TRBD1, 5 bases. V was clipped by 8 bases and J by 5 bases, with 13 bases between them. The CDR3 is 14 amino acids. CDR1 and CDR2 from the germline V gene are SGHAT and FQNNGV. This chain's CDR3 is CASGRGLNNSPLHF. The CDR3 DNA follows: TGTGCCAGCGGACGGGGCCTGAATAATTCACCCCTCCACTTT.

The CDR3 DNA reads TGTGCCAGCAGCTTAGACAGGGGACTAGTTTTCTCTGGGGCCAACGTCCTGACTTTC. Protein product: CASSLDRGLVFSGANVLTF. The chain combines TRBV7-9 with TRBJ2-6; maybe TRBD2 (8 bases). CDR1 SEHNR and CDR2 FQNEAQ come from the germline V gene (reference sequence). V was shortened by 1 base and J by 0 bases, with 16 bases between the two germline ends. The CDR3 runs 19 residues.

This chain links TRBV7-3 with TRBJ1-2; TRBD1 agrees at 10 bases. Germline-derived CDR1 and CDR2 are SGHTA and FQGTGA. This CDR3 is built from 13 residues. V was clipped by 2 bases and J by 8 bases; unmatched bases: 2. The CDR3 nucleotides are TGTGCCAGCAGCTTAGGGACAGGGGTCGGCTACACCTTC. Its translation: CASSLGTGVGYTF.

V gene TRBV29-1 combines with J gene TRBJ2-7; D uncertain. The CDR3 consists of 13 residues. Germline V gene lookup returns CDR1 SQVTM and CDR2 ANQGSEA. V lost 2 bases and J 3 bases, leaving 11 bases between the germline ends. CDR3 sequence (DNA): TGCAGCGTTGAAATAGGGTCCCGCTACGAGCAGTACTTC. Translation: CSVEIGSRYEQYF.

About this clone itself: The conserved phenylalanine or tryptophan normally closing the CDR3 is absent here, so this likely arose from a read error. No DNA is shown, since the ends of the CDR3 on it are uncertain; the CDR3 is the one TCRdb lists. V is TRBV2 and J is TRBJ1-4. From germline, CDR1 is SNHLY and CDR2 FYNNEI. 11 amino acids form the CDR3, both terminal residues included. The CDR3 spells CASGGGARNFV.

This clone was seen a few times. The rearrangement uses TRBV6-5 and TRBJ1-1; TRBD1 might be the D (5 bases). Trimming removed 0 bases from V and 3 bases from J, with 11 bases in between. CDR3 length equals 15 residues. CDR1 and CDR2 from the germline V gene are MNHEY and SVGAGI. For the CDR3, the DNA is TGTGCCAGCAGTTACTCGACCAGGGCGGACACTGAAGCTTTCTTT. Its translation is CASSYSTRADTEAFF.

The CDR3 DNA reads as TGTGCCAGCAGCTTAACGGGGCAACGGGAAAAACTGTTTTTT. Encoded protein: CASSLTGQREKLFF. The chain has TRBV7-8 and TRBJ1-4, with D perhaps TRBD1 (5 bases). Germline values: CDR1 SGHVS, CDR2 FQNEAQ. The CDR3 is 14 residues long. The V end was cut by 2 bases, the J end by 8 bases, with 12 bases between.

This chain connects TRBV25-1 to TRBJ2-7; D gene unclear. Germline assignment: CDR1 MGHDK and CDR2 SYGVNS. V was clipped by 3 bases and J by 4 bases, with 4 bases between them. The CDR3 sequence is 11 residues long. The CDR3 coding sequence is TGTGCCAGCAGTGAGGGTTACGAGCAGTACTTC. Amino acids: CASSEGYEQYF.

J is TRBJ2-3 and V is TRBV15; either TRBD1 or TRBD2 may fit D (5 bases each). Germline V CDR1 and CDR2: LNHNV, YYDKDF (reference sequence). This CDR3 comprises 14 residues. V shed 3 bases and J shed 2 bases, with 9 bases lying between them. The CDR3 DNA is TGTGCCACCAGCAGCCGGGACCTCACAGATACGCAGTATTTT. Protein: CATSSRDLTDTQYF.

The V gene is TRBV9, the J gene TRBJ2-3; a possible D gene is TRBD1 (5 bases). Trimming took 0 bases from V and 2 from J, leaving 7 bases between them. Germline V gives CDR1 SGDLS, CDR2 YYNGEE. The CDR3 spans 14 residues. The CDR3 sequence: CASSVEGITDTQYF. In nucleotides, the CDR3 is TGTGCCAGCAGCGTAGAGGGGATCACAGATACGCAGTATTTT.